This T cell receptor (beta chain) was sequenced during a study of molecular identifiers for immune sequencing clone quantification. General study points: Single-cell amounts of spiked Jurkat TCR RNA were reportedly detectable among roughly 950,000 naive cells.

V lost 2 bases and J lost 3, with 11 bases in between. CDR1 and CDR2 (germline): SEHNR, FQNEAQ (reference sequence). This CDR3 region has 16 residues. This clonotype has more than one count but fewer than ten. The antigen remains undetermined. Between about 18,000 and 1,000,000 sorted cells, with 10%, 30% or 50% RNA, yielded naive CD8 libraries. For naive CD8 T cells, sorting used the CD8+CD4-CCR7+CD45RA+ phenotype. Each CDR3 protein is one row after TCRdb ran MiXCR on the PCR reads. The sample has some 97,000 distinct CDR3 sequences; roughly a third are singletons. The chain recombines TRBV7-9 with TRBJ2-6, with D possibly being TRBD1 (5 bases). This clonotype was obtained from a human donor in good health. Some libraries in this study had Jurkat cell RNA spiked in. The source material was naive CD8+ T cells from blood, with Jurkat cell RNA spiked in. Subset given: FACS-sorted CD8+CD4-CCR7+CD45RA+ naive T cells. The DNA of the CDR3 is TGTGCCAGCAGCTTAACAACAGGTGTTGGGGCCAACGTCCTGACTTTC. Translation gives CASSLTTGVGANVLTF.